These 2 T cell receptor beta chains originate from one sample sequenced in a study of molecular identifiers for immune sequencing clone quantification. One entry per CDR3 protein, called by TCRdb with MiXCR from the PCR reads. The sample carries about 630,000 distinct CDR3 sequences, approximately 24% recorded once. The sequencing sample was made of naive CD8+ T cells from blood, with Jurkat cell RNA spiked in. Subset given: FACS-sorted CD8+CD4-CCR7+CD45RA+ naive T cells. Every receptor here comes from a human donor in good health. Some libraries in this study had Jurkat cell RNA spiked in.

The chain joins TRBV30 to TRBJ1-2, with no clear D. CDR3 length: 11 amino acids. V shed 0 bases and J shed 6 bases, with 5 bases lying between them. Germline V gives CDR1 GTSNPN, CDR2 SVGIG (reference sequence). As DNA, the CDR3 is TGTGCCTGGAGTGTGGGTAATGGCTACACCTTC. Translated, it gives CAWSVGNGYTF. Variable domain in full (rest from reference TRBV30 and TRBJ1-2): SQTIHQWPATLVQPVGSPLSLECTVEGTSNPNLYWYRQAAGRGLQLLFYSVGIGQISSEVPQNLSASRPQDRQFILSSKKLLLSDSGFYLCAWSVGNGYTFGSGTRLTVV.

There are many counts of this clonotype. The V gene is TRBV5-1, the J gene TRBJ2-5; D is unclear. V gave up 4 bases and J gave up 1 base, with 11 bases separating them. CDR3 length: 14 amino acids. Per germline, CDR1 SGHRS and CDR2 YFSETQ. In DNA form, the CDR3 reads TGCGCCAGCAGCCTCTCTGGCAGCCAAGAGACCCAGTACTTC. It specifies CASSLSGSQETQYF.